Below, 30 T cell receptor beta chains from the same sample are listed, as sequenced in a study of shared clonotypes between healthy human individuals. TCRdb keeps only in-frame clones here, not all; method: immunoSEQ multiplex PCR. Counted here are 2 million to 2.5 million clones, around 93% occurring once; the ten biggest clones make up roughly 1.7%. Naivety among CD8 cells was defined by CD45RO negativity and positive CCR7 selection, thereby excluding terminally differentiated effector memory CD45RA+ cells. Sequencing was performed on naive CD8+ T cells from PBMCs. These receptors originate from a young man in good health. Some clones in this sample may be carry-over from other donors' samples.

This clone was observed once. This rearrangement joins TRBV5-5 to TRBJ2-7; 10 bases are a match to TRBD2. The length of the CDR3 is 15 residues. CDR1 is SGHKS and CDR2 is YYEKEE in the germline V gene (reference sequence). Trimming removed 2 bases from V and 3 bases from J; junction bases left unmatched: 5. Written as DNA, the CDR3 is TGTGCCAGCAGCTTTTTAGCGGGAGGTATCTACGAGCAGTACTTC. This sequence encodes CASSFLAGGIYEQYF.

The chain employs TRBV10-3 and TRBJ2-3; 10 bases fit TRBD2. The CDR3 is made up of 16 amino acids. Per germline, CDR1 ENHRY and CDR2 SYGVKD. The V gene end was trimmed by 7 bases and the J gene end by 3 bases; junction bases not matched to a gene: 10. The CDR3 here is CAIMGLAGVGTDTQYF. In DNA form, the CDR3 reads TGTGCCATCATGGGGCTAGCGGGAGTTGGAACAGATACGCAGTATTTT.

The chain combines TRBV28 with TRBJ2-3; D is undetermined. Trimming removed 3 bases at V and 6 bases at J, with 13 bases between. Germline-derived CDR1 and CDR2 are MDHEN and SYDVKM. This CDR3 region has 14 residues. CDR3 loop: CASSLPTILDTQYF. The CDR3 region has the DNA TGTGCCAGCAGTTTGCCGACCATTCTGGATACGCAGTATTTT. Complete variable domain (other parts from reference TRBV28 and TRBJ2-3): DVKVTQSSRYLVKRTGEKVFLECVQDMDHENMFWYRQDPGLGLRLIYFSYDVKMKEKGDIPEGYSVSREKKERFSLILESASTNQTSMYLCASSLPTILDTQYFGPGTRLTVL.

The chain couples TRBV6-5 to TRBJ1-5; D perhaps matches TRBD1 (5 bases). V was cut by 6 bases and J by 1 base, with 10 bases left in between. The CDR3 covers 14 residues. Germline values: CDR1 MNHEY, CDR2 SVGAGI. CDR3 loop: CASSQGASNQPQHF. CDR3 DNA sequence: TGTGCCAGCAGCCAGGGTGCAAGCAATCAGCCCCAGCATTTT.

This chain connects TRBV11-2 to TRBJ1-4; D might be TRBD1 (5 bases). The CDR3 length is 14 residues. The germline CDR1 and CDR2 sequences are SGHAT and FQNNGV. V was pared by 4 bases and J by 6 bases, with 12 bases between. The DNA for the CDR3 is TGTGCCAGCAGCTGGGGACCGGGATATGAAAAACTGTTTTTT. This encodes CASSWGPGYEKLFF.

The J gene is TRBJ2-7, the V gene TRBV7-9; 8 positions agree with TRBD2. Germline loops: CDR1 SEHNR, CDR2 FQNEAQ (reference sequence). The CDR3 length is 15 residues. V lost 4 bases to trimming and J lost 4 bases; unmatched junction nucleotides: 9. The CDR3 reads CASSWTGSGIYEQYF. The CDR3 DNA reads TGTGCCAGCAGCTGGACGGGTAGCGGGATATACGAGCAGTACTTC.

The chain combines TRBV19 with TRBJ2-1; D remains unclear. Trimming took off 5 bases at V and 3 bases at J, with 14 bases between the two ends. Germline loops: CDR1 LNHDA, CDR2 SQIVND (reference sequence). The CDR3 loop spans 15 amino acids. CDR3 region: CASSLGLVGYNEQFF. CDR3 DNA sequence: TGTGCCAGTAGTTTAGGGCTAGTCGGCTACAATGAGCAGTTCTTC.

The V gene is TRBV30, the J gene TRBJ2-1; tentative D call: TRBD1 (5 bases). The CDR3 has 14 residues. Germline V CDR1 and CDR2: GTSNPN, SVGIG (reference sequence). V gave up 0 bases and J gave up 1 base, with 7 bases separating them. The CDR3 DNA reads as TGTGCCTGGAGTGTCAGGGAATCCTACAATGAGCAGTTCTTC. Its translation: CAWSVRESYNEQFF.

The CDR3 DNA reads as TGTGCCAGCAGTTACGCAGAGGGACTAAACTATGGCTACACCTTC. Translation: CASSYAEGLNYGYTF. This rearrangement joins TRBV6-5 to TRBJ1-2; perhaps TRBD1 as D (5 bases). V lost 2 bases and J lost 2, with 12 bases in between. The germline V gene has CDR1 MNHEY and CDR2 SVGAGI. This CDR3 is built from 15 residues.

J is TRBJ2-7 and V is TRBV5-5; D not certain. V was clipped by 3 bases and J by 2 bases, with 9 bases between them. Germline V CDR1 and CDR2: SGHKS, YYEKEE (reference sequence). This CDR3 contains 13 residues. The DNA of the CDR3 is TGTGCCAGCAGCTCGGACGTAACCTACGAGCAGTACTTC. It yields the protein CASSSDVTYEQYF. Filled out from reference TRBV5-5 and TRBJ2-7, the complete variable domain reads DAGVTQSPTHLIKTRGQQVTLRCSPISGHKSVSWYQQVLGQGPQFIFQYYEKEERGRGNFPDRFSARQFPNYSSELNVNALLLGDSALYLCASSSDVTYEQYFGPGTRLTVT.

The gene calls are TRBV13 and TRBJ1-2; D not certain. Trimming cost V 0 bases and J 2 bases, with 13 bases left between them. In germline, CDR1 is PRHDT, CDR2 FYEKMQ (reference sequence). This CDR3 spans 16 amino acids. The CDR3 protein is CASSLGRGPGNYGYTF. CDR3 nucleotide sequence: TGTGCCAGCAGCTTAGGCCGCGGGCCTGGGAACTATGGCTACACCTTC.

This chain connects TRBV7-9 to TRBJ2-3, with 7 bases fitting TRBD2. CDR3 size: 15 residues. V shed 2 bases and J 5 bases; nucleotides not matched to a gene: 7. The germline CDR1 and CDR2 sequences are SEHNR and FQNEAQ (reference sequence). The CDR3 bases are TGTGCCAGCAGCTTAACACGGGAGGAAAGAGATACGCAGTATTTT. Translation gives CASSLTREERDTQYF.

The chain joins TRBV11-2 to TRBJ2-7, with D perhaps matching TRBD1 or TRBD2 (5 bases each). V shed 0 bases and J shed 7 bases, with 16 bases lying between them. Per germline, CDR1 SGHAT and CDR2 FQNNGV. The CDR3 sequence is 15 residues long. As DNA, the CDR3 is TGTGCCAGCAGCTTAGACCCGACGGGGCCTCGGGAGCAGTACTTC. It encodes CASSLDPTGPREQYF. Looking up the rest from reference TRBV11-2 and TRBJ2-7 gives the full variable domain: EAGVAQSPRYKIIEKRQSVAFWCNPISGHATLYWYQQILGQGPKLLIQFQNNGVVDDSQLPKDRFSAERLKGVDSTLKIQPAKLEDSAVYLCASSLDPTGPREQYFGPGTRLTVT.

The chain combines TRBV27 with TRBJ1-2; 8 bases agree with TRBD1. The CDR3 length is 13 residues. In germline, CDR1 is MNHEY, CDR2 SMNVEV (reference sequence). The V gene end was trimmed by 3 bases and the J gene end by 8 bases; junction bases not matched to a gene: 5. In DNA form, the CDR3 reads TGTGCCAGCAGTTTTTCCAGGGGGCTAGGCTACACCTTC. Amino acids: CASSFSRGLGYTF.

The CDR3 DNA follows: TGCAGCGCGGCGGGAGGCGCGAACACCGGGGAGCTGTTTTTT. Translated: CSAAGGANTGELFF. The chain links TRBV29-1 to TRBJ2-2; 8 bases are shared with TRBD2. Germline V gene data show CDR1 as SQVTM and CDR2 as ANQGSEA. The V and J ends lost 7 bases and 0 bases, in that order; junction bases with no gene match: 4. The CDR3 spans 14 residues.

The V gene is TRBV7-9, the J gene TRBJ1-2, with D perhaps matching TRBD1 (5 bases). Germline V gene data show CDR1 as SEHNR and CDR2 as FQNEAQ (reference sequence). This CDR3 contains 14 residues. With 5 bases removed from V and 8 bases from J, the gap between germline ends came to 18 bases. CDR3 sequence reads: CASSRGDGGKGYTF. CDR3 nucleotide sequence: TGTGCCAGCAGCCGCGGGGACGGTGGGAAAGGCTACACCTTC.

The V call is TRBV27, the J call TRBJ2-1; 9 nucleotides line up with TRBD2. From germline, CDR1 is MNHEY and CDR2 SMNVEV (reference sequence). Unmatched junction bases numbered 12, after V lost 6 bases and J lost 3 bases. The CDR3 sequence is 17 residues long. CDR3 residues: CASSRLHVTSGYNEQFF. The CDR3 DNA reads as TGTGCCAGCAGCCGACTTCACGTGACTAGCGGCTACAATGAGCAGTTCTTC.

About this clone itself: Other nucleotide sequences in the sample specify the same CDR3. The chain is built from TRBV27 and TRBJ2-7; D is ambiguous. The germline V gene has CDR1 MNHEY and CDR2 SMNVEV (reference sequence). V lost 1 base, J lost 0 bases, and 4 bases lay in between. CDR3 length equals 13 residues. The CDR3 coding sequence is TGTGCCAGCAGTTTATTTCGCTCCTACGAGCAGTACTTC. Its translation: CASSLFRSYEQYF.

The chain links TRBV5-1 to TRBJ1-3; 8 nucleotides line up with TRBD1. The CDR3 has 14 amino acids. J gave up 4 bases and V 4 bases, and 4 bases lay outside the gene matches. Per germline, CDR1 SGHRS and CDR2 YFSETQ. CDR3 amino acids: CASSPGQGGNTIYF. Here the CDR3 DNA reads TGCGCCAGCAGCCCCGGACAGGGAGGAAACACCATATATTTT.

The V gene is TRBV9, the J gene TRBJ2-7, with D possibly TRBD1 on 5 matching bases. The CDR3 has 14 residues. Germline V gene sequence: CDR1 SGDLS, CDR2 YYNGEE. V was cut by 4 bases and J by 0 bases, with 11 bases left in between. CDR3 DNA sequence: TGTGCCAGCAGCCCGAAGGACACCTCCTACGAGCAGTACTTC. Translated: CASSPKDTSYEQYF.

The chain uses TRBV4-1 and TRBJ2-7; the D is unclear. V gave up 0 bases and J gave up 2 bases, with 8 bases separating them. CDR3 length: 14 residues. The germline V gene has CDR1 MGHRA and CDR2 YSYEKL. In DNA, the CDR3 is TGCGCCAGCAGCCAAGAGGTTAGAACCTACGAGCAGTACTTC. Protein: CASSQEVRTYEQYF.

J is TRBJ2-7 and V is TRBV6-1; no definite D call. Per germline, CDR1 MNHNS and CDR2 SASEGT. V lost 1 base and J lost 0, with 10 bases in between. The CDR3 covers 15 residues. In DNA form, the CDR3 reads TGTGCCAGCAGTGAAGGGGGTTTCCCCTCCTACGAGCAGTACTTC. It translates to CASSEGGFPSYEQYF.

The chain combines TRBV19 with TRBJ1-5, with D tentatively TRBD1 (5 bases). This CDR3 spans 16 amino acids. The ends were cut back, 5 bases at V and 1 base at J, with 15 bases in the middle. Germline loops: CDR1 LNHDA, CDR2 SQIVND (reference sequence). CDR3 coding DNA: TGTGCCAGTAGTTCCCCGGGGCGGGGAAGCAATCAGCCCCAGCATTTT. As protein: CASSSPGRGSNQPQHF.

The V and J genes are TRBV4-1 and TRBJ2-3; no clear D gene. With 1 base removed from V and 0 bases from J, the gap between germline ends came to 8 bases. Germline-derived CDR1 and CDR2 are MGHRA and YSYEKL. CDR3 size: 15 residues. The CDR3: CASSQVTRSTDTQYF. DNA of the CDR3: TGCGCCAGCAGCCAAGTTACCCGGAGCACAGATACGCAGTATTTT.

The V gene is TRBV10-1, the J gene TRBJ2-1; D may be TRBD2 (6 bases). The CDR3 consists of 17 residues. Germline V CDR1 and CDR2: WNHNN, SYGVQD (reference sequence). V dropped 1 base and J dropped 3 bases, with 16 bases sitting between them. The CDR3 bases are TGCGCCAGCAGTGAGTTGACTAGTCAAACCAGCTACAATGAGCAGTTCTTC. It is translated as CASSELTSQTSYNEQFF.

CDR3 sequence: CASSPGPVIYEQYF. The CDR3 DNA reads as TGCGCCAGCAGCCCAGGCCCAGTAATCTACGAGCAGTACTTC. The chain recombines TRBV5-1 with TRBJ2-7; D not certain. V lost 4 bases, J lost 3 bases, and 14 bases lay in between. Germline lookup yields CDR1 SGHRS and CDR2 YFSETQ. This CDR3 contains 14 residues.

The chain employs TRBV9 and TRBJ1-2; maybe TRBD1 (5 bases). This CDR3 has 17 amino acids. The ends were cut back, 4 bases at V and 8 bases at J, with 27 bases in the middle. Germline values: CDR1 SGDLS, CDR2 YYNGEE. The CDR3 loop reads CASSPFQQGQMGSGYTF. DNA of the CDR3: TGTGCCAGCAGCCCATTCCAGCAGGGCCAGATGGGTAGCGGCTACACCTTC.

This clone has a single count. Germline is not matched at one junction end, which may reflect a read error. The chain uses TRBV6-1 and TRBJ2-5; 8 nucleotides line up with TRBD1. The CDR3 covers 14 residues. Germline lookup yields CDR1 MNHNS and CDR2 SASEGT. CDR3 coding DNA: TGTGCCAGCAGTGGACAGGGGAGGACCGTCCATCGACACTTC. Translating it yields CASSGQGRTVHRHF.

This rearrangement joins TRBV28 to TRBJ2-3; D not certain. V lost 2 bases and J lost 1, with 13 bases in between. CDR3 length: 16 amino acids. From germline, CDR1 is MDHEN and CDR2 SYDVKM. The CDR3 sequence: CASSLAGGVGTDTQYF. CDR3 coding DNA: TGTGCCAGCAGTTTAGCTGGTGGGGTCGGCACAGATACGCAGTATTTT.

V usage is TRBV5-4 and J usage is TRBJ2-7; the D call may be TRBD1 or TRBD2 (5 bases each). The germline V gene encodes CDR1 SGHNT and CDR2 YYREEE (reference sequence). The V and J ends lost 4 bases and 0 bases respectively, with 17 bases between them. The CDR3 totals 16 residues. CDR3 loop: CASSGGRFGSSYEQYF. The CDR3 nucleotides are TGTGCCAGCAGCGGGGGTAGATTCGGTAGCTCCTACGAGCAGTACTTC.